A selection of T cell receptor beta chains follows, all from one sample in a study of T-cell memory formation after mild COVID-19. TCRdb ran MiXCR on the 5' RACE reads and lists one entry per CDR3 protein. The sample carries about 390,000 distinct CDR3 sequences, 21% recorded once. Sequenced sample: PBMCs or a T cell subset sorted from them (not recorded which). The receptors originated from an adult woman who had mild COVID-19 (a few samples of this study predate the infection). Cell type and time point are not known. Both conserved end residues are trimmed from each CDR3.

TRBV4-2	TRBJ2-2	ASSQDTSTGELF
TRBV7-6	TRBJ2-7	ASSPRTGNSGEQY
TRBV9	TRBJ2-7	ASSGPGQAYEQY
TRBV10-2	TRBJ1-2	ASSEEAGADSSYGYT
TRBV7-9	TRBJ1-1	ASSLVGRNTEAF
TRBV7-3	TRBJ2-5	ASSSDGGTGETQY
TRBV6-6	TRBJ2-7	ASSNGGYEQY
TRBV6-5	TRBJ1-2	ASSYSIGAPNYGYT
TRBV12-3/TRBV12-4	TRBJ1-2	ASSLTGRAVGYT
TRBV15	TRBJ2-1	ATTPGQGYNEQF
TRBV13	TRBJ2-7	ASSLSSGPAYEQY
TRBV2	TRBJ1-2	ATAGQGVYGYT
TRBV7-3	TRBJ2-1	ASSSRHDSYNEQF
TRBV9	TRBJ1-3	ASSVDPGQSYSGNTIY
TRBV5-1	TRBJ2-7	ASSSSRGRQTGPYEQY
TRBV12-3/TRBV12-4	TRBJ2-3	ASSPRTSGADTQY
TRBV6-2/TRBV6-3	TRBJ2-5	ASSYLAVQETQY
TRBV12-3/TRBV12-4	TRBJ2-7	ASSLSGSNSYEQY
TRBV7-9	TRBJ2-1	ASSPRVSGGPGEQF
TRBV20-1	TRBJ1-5	SAKTGNQPQH
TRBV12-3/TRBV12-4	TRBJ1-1	ASSLRQGGNTEAF
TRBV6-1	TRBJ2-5	ASSEAVIGQIETQY
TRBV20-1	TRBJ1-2	SARPEYYGYT
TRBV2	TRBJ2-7	ASKDGTYEQY
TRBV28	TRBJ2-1	ASRGLGTYNEQF
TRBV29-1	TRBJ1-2	SVEGRVGGYT
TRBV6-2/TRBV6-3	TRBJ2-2	ASKGDTDTGELF
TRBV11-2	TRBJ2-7	ASSSYRTSGSSYEQY
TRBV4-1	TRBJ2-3	ASSRPSGRGGQSGTDTQY
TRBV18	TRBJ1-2	ASSPVKDSSGYT
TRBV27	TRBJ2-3	ASSRIGGRDTQY
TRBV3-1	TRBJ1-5	ASSQAGSNQPQH
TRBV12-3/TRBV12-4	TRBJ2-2	ASSLGGRGELF
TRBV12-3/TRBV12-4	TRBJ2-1	ASSLQQRLAGANEQF
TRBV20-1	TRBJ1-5	RARAGGPGQPQH
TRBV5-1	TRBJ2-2	ASFEGHGTGELF
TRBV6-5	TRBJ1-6	ASSRTGQAYNSPLH
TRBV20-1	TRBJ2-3	SASQTGSTTDTQY
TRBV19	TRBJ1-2	ASSISLRDGYT
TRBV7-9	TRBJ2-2	ASSTSNTGELF
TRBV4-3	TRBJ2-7	ASSQDQVPSYEQY
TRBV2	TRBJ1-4	ASEAGYEKLF
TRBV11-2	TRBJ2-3	ASSLGRRTGIITDTQY
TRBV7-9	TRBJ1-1	ASKDTRGITGVNTEAF
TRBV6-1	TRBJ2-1	ASRSSGRGGNEQF
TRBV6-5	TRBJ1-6	ASRAQNSPLH
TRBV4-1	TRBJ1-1	ASSQGPGGTEAF
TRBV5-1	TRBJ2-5	ASRGVQETQY
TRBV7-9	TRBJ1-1	ASSLGGQVF
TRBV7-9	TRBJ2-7	ASSRSTLGTGGRDEQY
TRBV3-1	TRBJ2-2	ASSQDLAGTWGNTGELF
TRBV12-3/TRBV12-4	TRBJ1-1	ASTWTGWGTEAF
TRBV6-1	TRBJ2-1	ASSEVISQF
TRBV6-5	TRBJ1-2	ASSYRQDQANYGYT
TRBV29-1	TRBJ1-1	SVEGRLNTEAF
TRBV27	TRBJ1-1	ASSPRTDFLMNTEAF
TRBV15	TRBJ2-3	ATSYTQVAKDTQY
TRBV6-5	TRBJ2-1	ASSYSQNNEQF
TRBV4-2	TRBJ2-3	ASSQVSAGNPSTDTQY